A selection of T cell receptor beta chains follows, all from one sample in a study of T cells after yellow fever vaccination. TCRdb independently ran MiXCR on the 5' RACE reads; one entry per CDR3 protein. The sample has around 250,000 distinct CDR3 sequences; 6.9% are singletons. The sample was CD4+ T cells sorted from PBMCs, taken 15 days after the yellow fever booster vaccination. The receptors originated from a young man who received the YFV17D yellow fever vaccine. Both conserved end residues are part of each CDR3. The D gene is left open where the match is weak.

j_call | v_call | d_call | cdr3_aa
TRBJ2-7 | TRBV2 | - | CASSTTGIGEQYF
TRBJ2-7 | TRBV12-3/TRBV12-4 | TRBD1 | CASSLYDRGYEQYF
TRBJ2-1 | TRBV10-1 | TRBD2 | CASSGGVTSGRYSYNEQFF
TRBJ2-1 | TRBV29-1 | TRBD1 | CSVDRQGAREQFF
TRBJ2-7 | TRBV5-6 | - | CASTSWESFGYEQYF
TRBJ1-2 | TRBV6-5 | - | CASSRGGGYTF
TRBJ2-1 | TRBV3-1 | TRBD2 | CASSQASGRIFGEQFF
TRBJ1-2 | TRBV18 | - | CASSPAIHYGYTF
TRBJ1-5 | TRBV20-1 | - | CSAPLSNQPQHF
TRBJ1-1 | TRBV3-1 | - | CASSHTGSNTEAFF
TRBJ2-3 | TRBV28 | TRBD2 | CASRRGLAGTDTQYF
TRBJ2-7 | TRBV15 | TRBD1 | CATSRENPRTGGSYEQYF
TRBJ1-5 | TRBV18 | - | CASSPGVNQPQHF
TRBJ2-3 | TRBV15 | - | CATSRGLEVSTDTQYF
TRBJ2-7 | TRBV5-1 | - | CASSLKGSEQYF
TRBJ2-7 | TRBV6-5 | TRBD2 | CASAGLASSYEQYF
TRBJ1-4 | TRBV16 | - | CASSPQATAANEKLFF
TRBJ2-7 | TRBV18 | - | CASSLGQFYEQYF
TRBJ2-7 | TRBV19 | - | CASSHPGLSYEQYF
TRBJ2-7 | TRBV5-1 | - | CASSYLSTHRPSNEQYF
TRBJ2-2 | TRBV4-3 | TRBD2 | CASSQANIRLAAGTGELFF
TRBJ1-1 | TRBV7-2 | TRBD1 | CASLQGAGTEAFF
TRBJ2-7 | TRBV20-1 | - | CSAREGGSAYEQYF
TRBJ1-1 | TRBV20-1 | - | CSARPPGWATEAFF
TRBJ2-1 | TRBV6-5 | TRBD2 | CASSHRGSGSVNEQFF
TRBJ1-1 | TRBV5-3 | - | CARSSFPRDTEAFF
TRBJ2-1 | TRBV25-1 | TRBD2 | CASSEYTGRAHNEQFF
TRBJ2-3 | TRBV29-1 | TRBD2 | CSVDIGDYTDTQYF
TRBJ2-3 | TRBV12-3/TRBV12-4 | - | CASSSRGLRSLDTQYF